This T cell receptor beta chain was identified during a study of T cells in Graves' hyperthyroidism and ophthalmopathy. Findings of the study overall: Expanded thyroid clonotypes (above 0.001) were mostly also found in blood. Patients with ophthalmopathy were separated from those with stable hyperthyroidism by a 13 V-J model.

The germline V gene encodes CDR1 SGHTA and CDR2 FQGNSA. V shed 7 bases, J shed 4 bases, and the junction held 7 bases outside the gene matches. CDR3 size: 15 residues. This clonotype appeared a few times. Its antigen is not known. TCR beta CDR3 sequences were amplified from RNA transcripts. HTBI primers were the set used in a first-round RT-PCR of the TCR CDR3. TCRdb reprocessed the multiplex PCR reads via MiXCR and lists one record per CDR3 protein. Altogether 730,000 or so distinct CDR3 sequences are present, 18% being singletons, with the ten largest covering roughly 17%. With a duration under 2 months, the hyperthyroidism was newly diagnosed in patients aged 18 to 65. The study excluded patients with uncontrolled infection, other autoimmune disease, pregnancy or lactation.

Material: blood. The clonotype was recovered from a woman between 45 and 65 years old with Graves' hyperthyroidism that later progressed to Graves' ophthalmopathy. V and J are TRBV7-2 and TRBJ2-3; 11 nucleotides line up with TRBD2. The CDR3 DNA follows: TGTGCCAGCACCAATAGCGGGGGGGCGGCAGATACGCAGTATTTT. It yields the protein CASTNSGGAADTQYF.